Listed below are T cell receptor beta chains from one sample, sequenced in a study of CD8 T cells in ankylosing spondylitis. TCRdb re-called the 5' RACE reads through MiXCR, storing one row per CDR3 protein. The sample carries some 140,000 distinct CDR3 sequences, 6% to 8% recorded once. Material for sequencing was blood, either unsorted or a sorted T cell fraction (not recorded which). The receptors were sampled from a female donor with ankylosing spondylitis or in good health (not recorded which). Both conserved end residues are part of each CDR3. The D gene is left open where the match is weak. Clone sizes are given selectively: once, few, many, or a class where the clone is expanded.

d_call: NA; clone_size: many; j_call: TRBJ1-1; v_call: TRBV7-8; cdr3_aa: CASSSSPTGLFAVDTEAFF; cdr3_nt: TGTGCCAGCAGCTCGTCCCCAACAGGACTATTCGCCGTGGACACTGAAGCTTTCTTT
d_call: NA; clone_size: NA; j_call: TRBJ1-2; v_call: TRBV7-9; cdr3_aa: CASSLAGRNNYGYTF; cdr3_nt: TGTGCCAGCAGCTTAGCGGGCAGGAACAACTATGGCTACACCTTC
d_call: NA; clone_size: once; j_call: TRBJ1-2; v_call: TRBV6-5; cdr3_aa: CASSLLGGNDYTF; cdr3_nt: TGTGCCAGCAGTTTGTTGGGCGGTAATGACTACACCTTC
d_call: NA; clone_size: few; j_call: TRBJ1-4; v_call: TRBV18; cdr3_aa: CASSVRATGEKLFF; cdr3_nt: TGTGCCAGCTCAGTTCGGGCCACAGGTGAAAAACTGTTTTTT
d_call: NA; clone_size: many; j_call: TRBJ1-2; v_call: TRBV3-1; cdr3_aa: CASSQREGGYTF; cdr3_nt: TGTGCCAGCAGCCAGAGGGAAGGCGGCTACACCTTC
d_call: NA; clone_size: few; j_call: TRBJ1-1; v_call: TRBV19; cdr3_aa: CASSRETEAFF; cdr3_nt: TGTGCCAGTAGCCGGGAGACTGAAGCTTTCTTT
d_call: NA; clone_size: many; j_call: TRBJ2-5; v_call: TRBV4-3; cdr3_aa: CASSQGVLAETQYF; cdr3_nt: TGCGCCAGCAGCCAAGGTGTCTTGGCGGAGACCCAGTACTTC
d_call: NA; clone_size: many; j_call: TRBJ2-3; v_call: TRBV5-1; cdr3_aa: CASSLLRVTDTQYF; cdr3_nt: TGCGCCAGCAGCTTGTTGCGGGTTACAGATACGCAGTATTTT
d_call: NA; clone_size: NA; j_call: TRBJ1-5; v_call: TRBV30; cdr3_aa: CAWSKTLRNQPQHF; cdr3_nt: TGTGCCTGGAGTAAAACTCTCAGGAATCAGCCCCAGCATTTT
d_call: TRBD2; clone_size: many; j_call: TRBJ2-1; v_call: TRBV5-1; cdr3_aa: CASSPGGTIQHEQFF; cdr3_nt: TGCGCCAGCAGCCCGGGGGGGACAATTCAACATGAGCAGTTCTTC
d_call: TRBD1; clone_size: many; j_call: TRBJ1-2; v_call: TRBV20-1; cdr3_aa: CSAEGQGSYGYTF; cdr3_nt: TGCAGTGCTGAAGGACAGGGAAGCTATGGCTACACCTTC
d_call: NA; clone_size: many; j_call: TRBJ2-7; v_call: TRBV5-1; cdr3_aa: CASSLGAGAYYEQYF; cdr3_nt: TGCGCCAGCAGCCTGGGGGCGGGGGCGTACTACGAGCAGTACTTC
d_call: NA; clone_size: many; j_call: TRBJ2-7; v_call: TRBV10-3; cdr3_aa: CAISDFGGIGVHEQYF; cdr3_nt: TGTGCCATCAGTGATTTCGGGGGAATAGGCGTCCACGAGCAGTACTTC
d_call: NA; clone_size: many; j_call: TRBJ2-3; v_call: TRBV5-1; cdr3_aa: CASKEGARVSSDTQYF; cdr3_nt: TGCGCCAGCAAAGAGGGCGCGCGCGTTTCATCGGATACGCAGTATTTT
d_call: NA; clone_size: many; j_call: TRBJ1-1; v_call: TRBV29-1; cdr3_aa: CSVEVGANTEAFF; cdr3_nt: TGCAGCGTTGAAGTGGGGGCGAACACTGAAGCTTTCTTT
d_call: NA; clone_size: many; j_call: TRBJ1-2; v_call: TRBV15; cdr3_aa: CATSREVLVANYGYTF; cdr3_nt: TGTGCCACCAGCAGAGAAGTCTTAGTAGCTAACTATGGCTACACCTTC
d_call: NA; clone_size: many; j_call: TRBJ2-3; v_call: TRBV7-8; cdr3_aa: CASGGGTSTDTQYF; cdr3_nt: TGTGCTTCTGGGGGGGGCACTAGCACAGATACGCAGTATTTT
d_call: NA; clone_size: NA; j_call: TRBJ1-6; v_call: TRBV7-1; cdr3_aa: CATVSSYNSPLHF; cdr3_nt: TGTGCCACCGTCAGCTCCTATAATTCACCCCTCCACTTT
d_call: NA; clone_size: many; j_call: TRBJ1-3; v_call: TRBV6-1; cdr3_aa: CASKQDPSSGNTIYF; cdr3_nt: TGTGCCAGTAAACAGGATCCAAGCTCTGGAAACACCATATATTTT
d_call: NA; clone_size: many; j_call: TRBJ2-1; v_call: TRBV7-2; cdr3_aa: CASSLEFYNEQFF; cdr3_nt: TGTGCCAGCAGCTTAGAATTCTACAATGAGCAGTTCTTC
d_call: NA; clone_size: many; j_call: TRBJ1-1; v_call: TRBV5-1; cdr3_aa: CASSFGAGNTEAFF; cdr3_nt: TGCGCCAGCAGCTTCGGGGCGGGGAACACTGAAGCTTTCTTT
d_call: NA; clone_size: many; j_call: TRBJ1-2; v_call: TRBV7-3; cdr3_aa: CASSADNFYGYTF; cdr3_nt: TGTGCCAGCAGCGCGGACAATTTCTATGGCTACACCTTC
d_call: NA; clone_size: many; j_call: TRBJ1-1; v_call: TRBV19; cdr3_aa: CASSISTDYTEAFF; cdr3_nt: TGTGCCAGTAGTATTTCGACCGACTACACTGAAGCTTTCTTT
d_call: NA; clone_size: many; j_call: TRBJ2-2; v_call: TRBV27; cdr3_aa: CASSSGSGELFF; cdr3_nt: TGTGCCAGCAGTAGTGGGTCCGGGGAGCTGTTTTTT
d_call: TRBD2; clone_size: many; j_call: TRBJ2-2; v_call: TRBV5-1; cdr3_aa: CASSPSGVNTGELFF; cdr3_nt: TGCGCCAGCAGCCCTAGCGGGGTGAACACCGGGGAGCTGTTTTTT
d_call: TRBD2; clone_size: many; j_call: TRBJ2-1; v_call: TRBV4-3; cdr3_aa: CASSHGLGGSYNEQFF; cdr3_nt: TGCGCCAGCAGCCACGGCTTGGGGGGGTCCTACAATGAGCAGTTCTTC
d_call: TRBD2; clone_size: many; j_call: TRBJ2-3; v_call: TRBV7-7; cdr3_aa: CASSLGLAFTDTQYF; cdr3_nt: TGTGCTAGCAGCTTGGGACTAGCTTTCACAGATACGCAGTATTTT
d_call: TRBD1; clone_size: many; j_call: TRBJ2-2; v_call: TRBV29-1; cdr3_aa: CSVRTGNTGELFF; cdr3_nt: TGCAGCGTACGGACAGGGAACACCGGGGAGCTGTTTTTT
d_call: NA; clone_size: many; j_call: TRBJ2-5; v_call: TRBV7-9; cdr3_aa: CASSLITETQYF; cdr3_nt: TGTGCCAGCAGCTTAATCACGGAGACCCAGTACTTC
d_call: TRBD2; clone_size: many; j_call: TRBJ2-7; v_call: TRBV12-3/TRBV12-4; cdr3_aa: CASSLLAGGPSYEQYF; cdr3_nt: TGTGCCAGCAGTTTACTAGCGGGGGGGCCGTCCTACGAGCAGTACTTC
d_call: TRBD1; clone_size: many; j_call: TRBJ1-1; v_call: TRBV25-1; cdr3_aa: CASEGAWETEAFF; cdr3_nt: TGTGCCAGCGAGGGGGCTTGGGAAACTGAAGCTTTCTTT
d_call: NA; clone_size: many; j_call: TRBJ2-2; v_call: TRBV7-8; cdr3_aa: CASSLDKNTGELFF; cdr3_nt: TGTGCCAGCAGCTTAGACAAGAACACCGGGGAGCTGTTTTTT
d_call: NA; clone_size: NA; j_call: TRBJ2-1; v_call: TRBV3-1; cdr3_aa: CASSPETGNNEQFF; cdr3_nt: TGTGCCAGCAGCCCGGAAACAGGGAACAATGAGCAGTTCTTC
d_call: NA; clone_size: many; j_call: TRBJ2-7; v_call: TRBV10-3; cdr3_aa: CAISQAGRGSEQYF; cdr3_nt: TGTGCCATCAGTCAAGCGGGTCGGGGGTCCGAGCAGTACTTC
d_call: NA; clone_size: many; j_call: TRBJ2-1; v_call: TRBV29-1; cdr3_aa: CSVVQVSSYNEQFF; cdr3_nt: TGCAGCGTTGTGCAGGTCAGCTCCTACAATGAGCAGTTCTTC
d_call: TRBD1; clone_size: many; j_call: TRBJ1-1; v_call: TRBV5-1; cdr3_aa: CASSLTTGFGTEAFF; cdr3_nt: TGCGCCAGCAGCTTAACGACAGGGTTTGGCACTGAAGCTTTCTTT
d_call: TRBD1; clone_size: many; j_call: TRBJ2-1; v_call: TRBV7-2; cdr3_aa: CASSSGQGASNEQFF; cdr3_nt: TGTGCCAGCAGCTCCGGACAGGGGGCATCAAATGAGCAGTTCTTC